This T cell receptor (beta chain) was documented in a study of blood T cell repertoires in COVID-19. CDR3 length equals 14 residues. Losses at the gene ends were 8 bases for V and 4 bases for J; bases not matched to a gene: 9. The germline CDR1 and CDR2 sequences are MNHEY and SMNVEV (reference sequence). TCRdb's table, derived via immunoSEQ multiplex PCR, lists solely in-frame clones and lacks some. The sample holds 150,000 to 200,000 clones; under 85% are singletons and the top ten take around 6.5%. This sequence originates from a woman between 40 and 50 years old with acute or convalescent COVID-19. The material sequenced was peripheral blood. The chain uses TRBV27 and TRBJ2-7; TRBD2 aligns across 9 bases. CDR3 amino acids: CASRAGSGRYEQYF. The CDR3, as DNA: TGTGCCAGCCGCGCGGGGAGCGGGAGGTACGAGCAGTACTTC.